The rows below give T cell receptor beta chains drawn from one sample of a study of blood T cell repertoires in COVID-19. Repertoires were generated with immunoSEQ multiplex PCR, while TCRdb's copy carries only in-frame clones and drops some. The sample lists 150,000 to 250,000 clones; 90% to 95% were seen once. Sequenced: peripheral blood. These receptors all stem from a man aged 25-45 years with COVID-19, enrolled during active disease. The CDR3 runs from the conserved cysteine through the conserved F or W. D genes are given only for firm matches. Rows give clone size only sometimes, using once, few, many, or a class for an expanded clone.

abundance	j_gene	v_gene	d_gene	CDR3nt	CDR3aa
once	TRBJ2-3	TRBV9	TRBD2	TGTGCCAGCAGCAAACCTAGCGGGGGGGCCGGAGATACGCAGTATTTT	CASSKPSGGAGDTQYF
-	TRBJ2-7	TRBV19	TRBD2	TGTGCCAGTAGTAGGGGGGGAGCACTCTACGAGCAGTACTTC	CASSRGGALYEQYF
-	TRBJ1-2	TRBV27	TRBD1	TGTGCCAGCAGTTACCGGACAGGGGACTATGGCTACACCTTC	CASSYRTGDYGYTF
-	TRBJ2-2	TRBV5-1	TRBD2	TGCGCCAGCAGCCGAAGCGGGGTAGCGAACACCGGGGAGCTGTTTTTT	CASSRSGVANTGELFF
-	TRBJ1-4	TRBV2	TRBD1	TGTGCCAGCAGGGGGACAGGGTACGGGGAAAAACTGTTTTTT	CASRGTGYGEKLFF
-	TRBJ1-2	TRBV30	-	TGTGCCTGGAACCGTCGGGGTGGTGGCTACACCTTC	CAWNRRGGGYTF
once	TRBJ1-5	TRBV19	TRBD1	TGTGCCAGTAGTATAGACCCGACAGGGACTAGCAATCAGCCCCAGCATTTT	CASSIDPTGTSNQPQHF
-	TRBJ1-5	TRBV2	-	TGTGCCAGCAGTGAAAGACAGGGCAATCAGCCCCAGCATTTT	CASSERQGNQPQHF
-	TRBJ1-1	TRBV6-1	-	TGTGCCAGCAGTGAAAGAGCCCCCGTGAACACTGAAGCTTTCTTT	CASSERAPVNTEAFF
-	TRBJ2-5	TRBV21-1	-	TGTGCCAGCAGCACCCCCAGGATACAAGAGACCCAGTACTTC	CASSTPRIQETQYF
-	TRBJ1-6	TRBV30	-	TGTGCCTGGCAACCAGGGATAAGACGTAATTCACCCCTCCACTTT	CAWQPGIRRNSPLHF
-	TRBJ2-1	TRBV5-1	TRBD1	TGCGCCAGCAGCCATGGGGACAGAGCTACCAATGAGCAGTTCTTC	CASSHGDRATNEQFF
once	TRBJ1-1	TRBV5-1	TRBD1	TGCGCCAGCAGCCAGGGACAGGGGAGGGGTGAAGCTTTCTTT	CASSQGQGRGEAFF
-	TRBJ2-3	TRBV4-2	TRBD2	TGTGCCAGCAGGCCTAGCACGGGACTAGCGGGGGGGCCAGATACGCAGTATTTT	CASRPSTGLAGGPDTQYF
-	TRBJ2-1	TRBV6-4	TRBD2	TGTGCCAGCAGTGTAAACCCAGTAGCGGGGGGATACAATGAGCAGTTCTTC	CASSVNPVAGGYNEQFF
-	TRBJ1-1	TRBV7-9	TRBD1	TGTGCCAGCAGCTCACGCACAGGGGGTTTCACTGAAGCTTTCTTT	CASSSRTGGFTEAFF
-	TRBJ2-6	TRBV7-6	TRBD2	TGTGCCAGCAGCTTATGGGAGGGTTCTGGGGCCAACGTCCTGACTTTC	CASSLWEGSGANVLTF
-	TRBJ2-1	TRBV4-1	-	TGCGCCAGCAGCCAGGCACGCGGCCCCGGGGGAATTAATGAGCAGTTCTTC	CASSQARGPGGINEQFF
-	TRBJ1-1	TRBV2	-	TGTGCCAGCAGTGAAGCCAAAACCGGGCAGGGTACTGAAGCTTTCTTT	CASSEAKTGQGTEAFF
-	TRBJ1-5	TRBV4-2	-	TGTGCCAGCAGCCAAGGGGACTTCAATCAGCCCCAGCATTTT	CASSQGDFNQPQHF
-	TRBJ1-1	TRBV29-1	TRBD1	TGCAGCGTTGAGGGGCAGACAGGGGCTCAAACTGAAGCTTTCTTT	CSVEGQTGAQTEAFF
once	TRBJ1-6	TRBV7-9	-	TGTGCCAGCAGCTTAAATCTTCGGCGGCAGGGGTCTTCACCCCTCCACTTT	CASSLNLRRQGSSPLHF
-	TRBJ1-2	TRBV4-1	TRBD1	TGCGCCAGCAGCCAAGATGAGGCAACAGGGGGGTATGGCTACACCTTC	CASSQDEATGGYGYTF
-	TRBJ1-2	TRBV28	TRBD1	TGTGCCAGCAGGGAACGGACAGGGGCATTTTTTGCCTACACCTTC	CASRERTGAFFAYTF
-	TRBJ1-3	TRBV4-1	TRBD1	TGCGCCAGCAGCCAATCTGGGGGACAGGGACCTGGAAACACCATATATTTT	CASSQSGGQGPGNTIYF
-	TRBJ2-7	TRBV7-9	-	TGTGCCAGCAGCCCGACACGGCGCAGGAACGAGCAGTACTTC	CASSPTRRRNEQYF
-	TRBJ1-2	TRBV7-9	-	TGTGCCAGCAGCTTAGTTTTGGGGGGTGACGGCTACACCTTC	CASSLVLGGDGYTF
-	TRBJ2-1	TRBV11-2	TRBD1	TGTGCCAGCAGCTTAGACTGGGGCCAGGGGGTCGAGCAGTTCTTC	CASSLDWGQGVEQFF
-	TRBJ2-1	TRBV7-3	-	TGTGCCAGCAGCTCGGTAGCAGATACTGAGCAGTTCTTC	CASSSVADTEQFF
-	TRBJ2-3	TRBV7-3	TRBD1	TGTGCCAGCAGCTACGACAGGGCAGATACGCAGTATTTT	CASSYDRADTQYF
-	TRBJ2-5	TRBV5-1	TRBD2	TGCGCCAGCAGCGGCGGGACTAGTCTCCAAGAGACCCAGTACTTC	CASSGGTSLQETQYF
-	TRBJ1-5	TRBV13	-	TGTGCCAGCAGCTTAGGCGGGGGAAGTCAGCCCCAGCATTTT	CASSLGGGSQPQHF
-	TRBJ1-2	TRBV7-2	-	TGTGCCAGCAGCTCAGGGACCGGGGGGGATGGCTACACCTTC	CASSSGTGGDGYTF
once	TRBJ1-1	TRBV5-1	TRBD1	TGCGCCAGCAGCTCAGGACAGGGCACTGAAGCTTTCTTT	CASSSGQGTEAFF
-	TRBJ1-5	TRBV6-2/TRBV6-3	TRBD1	TGTGCCAGCAGTTACTCCGGGACAGGGGGCTCTCAGCCCCAGCATTTT	CASSYSGTGGSQPQHF
-	TRBJ1-2	TRBV6-4	-	TGTGCCAGCAGTCCCCTATATATCGATGGCTACACCTTC	CASSPLYIDGYTF
-	TRBJ1-1	TRBV5-1	-	TGCGCCAGCAGCCACCGGCGGGGCGATAGGCACACTGAAGCTTTCTTT	CASSHRRGDRHTEAFF
once	TRBJ1-1	TRBV3-1/TRBV3-2	-	TGTGCCAGCAGCCAAGTTGGGACTTACACTGAAGCTTTCTTT	CASSQVGTYTEAFF
-	TRBJ1-6	TRBV15	TRBD1	TGTGCCACCAGCAGAAAGCGGACAGGGAAAAATTCACCCCTCCACTTT	CATSRKRTGKNSPLHF
-	TRBJ2-7	TRBV3-1/TRBV3-2	TRBD2	TGTGCCAGCAGCCATCTCCCGCTAGCGGGGAACTCCTACGAGCAGTACTTC	CASSHLPLAGNSYEQYF
-	TRBJ1-2	TRBV6-5	TRBD1	TGTGCCAGCAGTTCGACCCAGGGGGTGGGCTATGGCTACACCTTC	CASSSTQGVGYGYTF